The 26 T cell receptor beta chains listed next were all sequenced from one sample in a study of early T cells in non-severe SARS-CoV-2 infection. One entry per CDR3 protein, called by TCRdb with MiXCR from the 5' RACE reads. There are roughly 35,000 distinct CDR3 sequences in the sample; about 7% occur only once, and about 4% lies in the top ten. The sample consisted of whole blood. The receptors here all came from an adult who was a healthcare worker with PCR-confirmed SARS-CoV-2 infection or an uninfected control (not recorded which).

This clonotype has a count of ten or more. The rearrangement uses TRBV4-1 and TRBJ2-7; 8 bases fit TRBD1. V lost 1 base and J lost 2; bases outside the gene matches: 4. This CDR3 comprises 15 residues. Germline V gene lookup returns CDR1 MGHRA and CDR2 YSYEKL. CDR3 sequence: CASSQAGTGTYEQYF. CDR3 DNA: TGCGCCAGCAGCCAAGCCGGGACAGGAACCTACGAGCAGTACTTC.

In this sample, this clonotype turned up many times. The chain links TRBV20-1 to TRBJ2-3; maybe TRBD1 (5 bases). Trimming left V 6 bases short and J 0 bases short, with 13 bases between. The CDR3 length is 14 residues. Germline V gene data show CDR1 as DFQATT and CDR2 as SNEGSKA (reference sequence). CDR3 nucleotide sequence: TGCAGTGCCCCCGACAGCAGTAGCACAGATACGCAGTATTTT. Its protein product is CSAPDSSSTDTQYF.

V usage is TRBV3-1 and J usage is TRBJ2-7; D is possibly TRBD1 (5 bases). Germline CDR1 LGHDT, CDR2 YNNKEL (reference sequence). This CDR3 has 11 residues. Trimming took 5 bases from V and 5 from J, leaving 7 bases between them. This CDR3 reads CASSDRNEQYF. CDR3 nucleotides: TGTGCCAGCAGCGACAGAAACGAGCAGTACTTC.

This clonotype was observed a handful of times. The chain has TRBV20-1 and TRBJ2-7; no firm D call. The CDR3 runs 13 residues. Germline loops: CDR1 DFQATT, CDR2 SNEGSKA (reference sequence). Trimming stripped 4 bases from V and 3 bases from J, with 13 bases between. The CDR3 is CSANFDKNYEQYF. For the CDR3, the DNA is TGCAGTGCTAACTTCGACAAGAACTACGAGCAGTACTTC.

This clonotype has just a few counts. The V call is TRBV5-6, the J call TRBJ2-1; 9 nucleotides match TRBD2. The CDR3 has 15 residues. Germline V gene data show CDR1 as SGHDT and CDR2 as YYEEEE. The V segment lost 9 bases and the J segment 2 bases; nucleotides outside the gene matches: 9. CDR3 coding DNA: TGTGCCACCCAGATCCTAGCGGGAACCTACAATGAGCAGTTCTTC. This gives the protein CATQILAGTYNEQFF.

This clonotype occurred many times. The chain recombines TRBV5-1 with TRBJ2-1, with a possible D match to TRBD1 (6 bases). The V and J ends lost 5 bases and 4 bases respectively, with 10 bases between them. The CDR3 loop spans 13 amino acids. CDR1 is SGHRS, CDR2 YFSETQ, per germline. CDR3 coding DNA: TGCGCCAGCAGTCGAGACAGGTACAATGAGCAGTTCTTC. It translates to CASSRDRYNEQFF.

The table lists this clonotype with a few counts. The chain has TRBV19 and TRBJ2-1; 7 bases map to TRBD1. Per the germline V gene, CDR1 is LNHDA and CDR2 is SQIVND (reference sequence). The CDR3 runs 18 residues. With 3 bases clipped from V and 3 bases from J, the junction kept 14 bases outside the gene matches. The CDR3 bases are TGTGCCAGTAGTATCAGTTTGAGGGGGCAGGGTAACTACAATGAGCAGTTCTTC. It yields the protein CASSISLRGQGNYNEQFF.

In its sample, this clonotype was seen many times. The V call is TRBV29-1, the J call TRBJ2-7; perhaps TRBD2 as D (5 bases). The germline V gene has CDR1 SQVTM and CDR2 ANQGSEA. CDR3 length equals 13 residues. The V end lost 1 base, the J end lost 2 bases, and 9 bases lay between the germline ends. The CDR3 nucleotides read TGCAGCGTTGAAGGAGAGGGTACCTACGAGCAGTACTTC. Translating gives CSVEGEGTYEQYF.

The table lists this clonotype with many counts. V and J are TRBV6-6 and TRBJ2-7; maybe TRBD1 (5 bases). The CDR3 extends over 17 amino acids. Per germline, CDR1 MNHNY and CDR2 SVGAGI (reference sequence). V lost 2 bases and J 2 bases, leaving 19 bases between the germline ends. CDR3 sequence (DNA): TGTGCCAGCAGTTACGGCCAGGGCAACCCCAGGGCCTACGAGCAGTACTTC. Its protein is CASSYGQGNPRAYEQYF.

This clonotype came up many times. The rearrangement links TRBV27 to TRBJ1-1; D uncertain. Germline-derived CDR1 and CDR2 are MNHEY and SMNVEV (reference sequence). V lost 5 bases, J lost 4 bases, and 11 bases lay in between. The CDR3 is made up of 13 amino acids. As DNA, the CDR3 is TGTGCCAGCAGTCCAAACTTCGGCACTGAAGCTTTCTTT. Translation: CASSPNFGTEAFF.

The chain has TRBV5-1 and TRBJ1-6, with D tentatively TRBD1 (5 bases). The CDR3 runs 13 residues. The ends were cut back, 0 bases at V and 10 bases at J, with 8 bases in the middle. Germline loops: CDR1 SGHRS, CDR2 YFSETQ. The CDR3 protein is CASSLAGISPLHF. CDR3 nucleotides: TGCGCCAGCAGCTTGGCAGGGATCTCACCCCTCCACTTT. Full variable domain (remainder filled in from reference TRBV5-1 and TRBJ1-6): KAGVTQTPRYLIKTRGQQVTLSCSPISGHRSVSWYQQTPGQGLQFLFEYFSETQRNKGNFPGRFSGRQFSNSRSEMNVSTLELGDSALYLCASSLAGISPLHFGNGTRLTVT.

This clonotype was counted at least ten times. The chain is built from TRBV6-1 and TRBJ1-4, with D unresolved. This CDR3 is built from 15 residues. Germline CDR1 reads MNHNS; CDR2 reads SASEGT. The V end lost 1 base, the J end lost 1 base, and 7 bases lay between the germline ends. Here the CDR3 DNA reads TGTGCCAGCAGTGAAGAGAGGGTAACTAATGAAAAACTGTTTTTT. This gives the protein CASSEERVTNEKLFF.

This clonotype was recorded many times. This rearrangement joins TRBV10-1 to TRBJ2-5, with no clear D. Deletions cut 0 bases from V and 2 bases from J, with 10 bases between. Germline V gene data show CDR1 as WNHNN and CDR2 as SYGVQD (reference sequence). This CDR3 has 15 residues. As DNA, the CDR3 is TGCGCCAGCAGTGAGTCCGGCCAACTGCAAGAGACCCAGTACTTC. Translated, it gives CASSESGQLQETQYF.

This clonotype showed up just a few times. The junction departs from the called germline gene at one end, perhaps through a read error. V gene TRBV7-9 combines with J gene TRBJ2-1; D not resolved. The germline gives CDR1 SEHNR, CDR2 FQNEAQ (reference sequence). The CDR3 extends over 14 amino acids. Written as DNA, the CDR3 is TGTGCCAGCAGCTTAGCGCTTAAGGGATGGGATATCGTCTTC. It encodes CASSLALKGWDIVF.

This clonotype was recorded many times. The CDR3: CASSPTHAGSYEQYF. CDR3 coding DNA: TGTGCCAGCAGCCCAACCCACGCAGGGTCCTACGAGCAGTACTTC. V gene TRBV3-1 combines with J gene TRBJ2-7; D perhaps matches TRBD1 (5 bases). CDR1 is LGHDT, CDR2 YNNKEL, per germline (reference sequence). V dropped 4 bases and J dropped 1 base, with 14 bases sitting between them. This CDR3 has 15 residues.

Of note for this clonotype: A single base separates this from a much larger clone, so it may be a read error. The chain uses TRBV3-1 and TRBJ2-1; D gene unclear. Germline CDR1 LGHDT, CDR2 YNNKEL (reference sequence). CDR3 length equals 16 residues. Between the trimmed V and J ends, which lost 2 bases and 0 bases, there was a span of 11 bases. The chain's CDR3 is CASSQSPVVSYNEQFF. The CDR3 DNA sequence: TGTGCCAGCAGCCAATCCCCTGTCGTCTCCTACAATGAGCAGTTCTTC.

This CDR3 is CASSPVTGTSVSYEQYF. CDR3 in DNA: TGTGCCAGCAGCCCCGTAACCGGGACTAGCGTCTCCTACGAGCAGTACTTC. The chain couples TRBV11-2 to TRBJ2-7, with 10 bases lining up with TRBD2. Looked up from germline, CDR1 is SGHAT and CDR2 is FQNNGV. Unmatched junction bases numbered 10, after V lost 5 bases and J lost 0 bases. This CDR3 spans 17 amino acids.

The table lists this clonotype with many counts. This chain uses TRBV28 with TRBJ1-2; D is uncertain. The CDR3 loop spans 11 amino acids. Per the germline V gene, CDR1 is MDHEN and CDR2 is SYDVKM. The V end was cut by 6 bases, the J end by 9 bases, with 11 bases between. This CDR3 is CASSLVTSYTF. The CDR3 DNA reads as TGTGCCAGCAGCCTGGTCACTAGCTACACCTTC.

The rearrangement uses TRBV3-1 and TRBJ1-1; 7 positions match TRBD1. Germline CDR1 and CDR2: LGHDT and YNNKEL (reference sequence). The V gene end was trimmed by 4 bases and the J gene end by 9 bases; junction bases not matched to a gene: 11. This CDR3 comprises 14 residues. DNA for the CDR3: TGTGCCAGCAGCCGGCAGGGGGAGGCTTTGAAAGCTTTCTTT. Its protein is CASSRQGEALKAFF.

The chain joins TRBV6-5 to TRBJ2-7; D might be TRBD2 (6 bases). The germline V gene has CDR1 MNHEY and CDR2 SVGAGI. CDR3 size: 13 residues. Deletions cut 5 bases from V and 2 bases from J, with 10 bases between. CDR3 sequence (DNA): TGTGCCAGCAGTCTACCGGGGGCCTACGAGCAGTACTTC. Encoded protein: CASSLPGAYEQYF.

This clonotype has at least ten counts. The chain has TRBV6-6 and TRBJ1-5; 7 bases agree with TRBD1. Trimming cost V 5 bases and J 2 bases; bases outside gene matches: 3. The CDR3 is 14 amino acids. Germline CDR1 and CDR2: MNHNY and SVGAGI (reference sequence). The CDR3 spells CASSTGVGNQPQHF. CDR3 DNA sequence: TGTGCCAGCAGTACAGGGGTTGGCAATCAGCCCCAGCATTTT.

This clonotype was seen ten or more times. The chain links TRBV7-9 to TRBJ2-7; a weak D match, TRBD1 (6 bases). The CDR3 is 15 residues long. V lost 5 bases, J lost 7 bases, and 21 bases lay in between. Germline V gives CDR1 SEHNR, CDR2 FQNEAQ (reference sequence). As DNA, the CDR3 is TGTGCCAGCAGCCTTGGGACATTCCCGATGGGGGAGCAGTACTTC. Translation gives CASSLGTFPMGEQYF.

The chain links TRBV11-2 to TRBJ2-1; D is possibly TRBD1 or TRBD2 (6 bases each). CDR1 and CDR2 (germline): SGHAT, FQNNGV. V lost 10 bases to trimming and J lost 8 bases, with 18 bases between them. The CDR3 totals 13 residues. CDR3 loop: CATEGGIRDEQFF. The CDR3 region has the DNA TGTGCCACCGAGGGGGGAATTCGAGATGAGCAGTTCTTC.

This rearrangement joins TRBV7-9 to TRBJ2-1; D may match TRBD1 or TRBD2 (5 bases each). This CDR3 contains 14 residues. Germline V gene lookup returns CDR1 SEHNR and CDR2 FQNEAQ (reference sequence). V lost 5 bases and J lost 0, with 8 bases in between. CDR3 sequence: CASSGTLSYNEQFF. Written as DNA, the CDR3 is TGTGCCAGCAGCGGGACCCTCTCCTACAATGAGCAGTTCTTC.

Many counts were recorded for this clonotype. V and J are TRBV6-1 and TRBJ1-5; D is undetermined. CDR1 and CDR2 (germline): MNHNS, SASEGT. CDR3 size: 15 residues. Trimming shortened V by 4 bases and J by 4 bases, and 14 bases separated the two germline ends. CDR3: CASSGLDGRNQPQHF. The CDR3 nucleotides read TGTGCCAGCAGTGGGCTGGACGGGAGAAATCAGCCCCAGCATTTT.

This clonotype was recorded many times. The chain recombines TRBV30 with TRBJ2-3, with D uncertain. This CDR3 is 13 amino acids long. Germline V lookup: CDR1 GTSNPN, CDR2 SVGIG (reference sequence). Between the trimmed V and J ends, which lost 6 bases and 2 bases, there was a span of 12 bases. The CDR3 nucleotides read TGTGCCTGCCGCCTCCCCCTCACAGATACGCAGTATTTT. Translated: CACRLPLTDTQYF.